These 10 T cell receptor beta chains originate from one sample sequenced in a study of control samples from healthy donors and cancer patients. Repertoires were generated with immunoSEQ multiplex PCR, while TCRdb's copy carries only in-frame clones and drops some. The sample has roughly 130,000 clones, around nine tenths seen once. The sequenced sample was blood. The source of these receptors is a man aged 45-60 years in good health.

The rearrangement links TRBV2 to TRBJ1-2; D is possibly TRBD1 (5 bases). In germline, CDR1 is SNHLY, CDR2 FYNNEI. V lost 10 bases to trimming and J lost 3 bases, with 12 bases between them. The CDR3 covers 12 residues. In nucleotides, the CDR3 is TGTGCCACCCAGGGACGGCACTATGGCTACACCTTC. Its translation is CATQGRHYGYTF.

This chain connects TRBV28 to TRBJ2-5; perhaps TRBD1 as D (5 bases). In germline, CDR1 is MDHEN, CDR2 SYDVKM. V was shortened by 2 bases and J by 5 bases, with 15 bases between the two germline ends. The CDR3 loop spans 15 amino acids. Here the CDR3 reads CASSLTQPAGETQYF. The CDR3 DNA reads TGTGCCAGCAGTTTAACCCAGCCGGCAGGGGAGACCCAGTACTTC.

V usage is TRBV28 and J usage is TRBJ2-7, with 7 nucleotides matching TRBD1. Germline CDR1 MDHEN, CDR2 SYDVKM. Germline trimming cut 4 bases from V and 4 bases from J; bases unmatched to any gene: 7. The CDR3 consists of 14 residues. The CDR3 DNA sequence: TGTGCCAGCAGTTCAGGGGGAATCGGGTACGAGCAGTACTTC. As protein: CASSSGGIGYEQYF. The full variable domain, its missing parts supplied by reference TRBV28 and TRBJ2-7, is DVKVTQSSRYLVKRTGEKVFLECVQDMDHENMFWYRQDPGLGLRLIYFSYDVKMKEKGDIPEGYSVSREKKERFSLILESASTNQTSMYLCASSSGGIGYEQYFGPGTRLTVT.

The rearrangement joins TRBV19 to TRBJ1-5; D not certain. The V end was cut by 4 bases, the J end by 0 bases, with 13 bases between. The CDR3 is 16 amino acids. The germline CDR1 and CDR2 sequences are LNHDA and SQIVND (reference sequence). CDR3 region: CASSTGLVYSNQPQHF. CDR3 bases: TGTGCCAGTAGTACCGGGTTGGTTTATAGCAATCAGCCCCAGCATTTT.

The CDR3 reads CASSTSPGLAESSYNEQFF. The CDR3 nucleotides are TGTGCCAGCAGTACCTCGCCGGGACTAGCGGAGAGCTCCTACAATGAGCAGTTCTTC. The V call is TRBV7-9, the J call TRBJ2-1; TRBD2 agrees at 11 bases. Germline CDR1 and CDR2: SEHNR and FQNEAQ (reference sequence). The CDR3 has 19 residues. The V and J ends lost 6 bases and 0 bases, in that order; junction bases with no gene match: 13.

The V call is TRBV2, the J call TRBJ1-1; D is ambiguous. Germline V gene sequence: CDR1 SNHLY, CDR2 FYNNEI. This CDR3 is built from 13 residues. V gave up 2 bases and J gave up 4 bases, with 8 bases separating them. The CDR3 nucleotides read TGTGCCAGCAGTGAAAACGTGGGCACTGAAGCTTTCTTT. It yields the protein CASSENVGTEAFF.

The CDR3 DNA reads as TGTGCCAGCAGCGTAGGATGGCTAGCGGGAGACCAAGAGACCCAGTACTTC. This codes for CASSVGWLAGDQETQYF. J is TRBJ2-5 and V is TRBV9; 10 bases map to TRBD2. This CDR3 is 17 amino acids long. Looked up from germline, CDR1 is SGDLS and CDR2 is YYNGEE. The V and J ends lost 0 bases and 0 bases, in that order; junction bases with no gene match: 5. Looking up the rest from reference TRBV9 and TRBJ2-5 gives the full variable domain: DSGVTQTPKHLITATGQRVTLRCSPRSGDLSVYWYQQSLDQGLQFLIQYYNGEERAKGNILERFSAQQFPDLHSELNLSSLELGDSALYFCASSVGWLAGDQETQYFGPGTRLLVL.

The rearrangement uses TRBV7-9 and TRBJ1-6, with D tentatively TRBD1 (5 bases). This CDR3 has 14 amino acids. Per the germline V gene, CDR1 is SEHNR and CDR2 is FQNEAQ (reference sequence). V was trimmed by 5 bases and J by 10 bases, leaving 15 bases between them. The CDR3 nucleotides are TGTGCCAGCAGCGCCAAAGGGGTGGGGTCACCCCTCCACTTT. This codes for CASSAKGVGSPLHF.

The chain has TRBV5-6 and TRBJ2-7, with D unclear. Germline lookup yields CDR1 SGHDT and CDR2 YYEEEE. Trimming removed 3 bases at V and 3 bases at J, with 10 bases between. CDR3 length: 13 residues. For the CDR3, the DNA is TGTGCCAGCAGCTCCAAGAATGGCTACGAGCAGTACTTC. Translated: CASSSKNGYEQYF.

This chain connects TRBV6-8 to TRBJ1-1, with D possibly being TRBD1 (5 bases). CDR1 and CDR2 (germline): MNHGY, SAAAGT. Trimming took 7 bases from V and 4 from J, leaving 19 bases between them. CDR3 length: 15 amino acids. CDR3 coding DNA: TGTGCCAGCACCTCCACGCGCAGGGTGATCACTGAAGCTTTCTTT. Translating gives CASTSTRRVITEAFF.